This T cell receptor (beta chain) was retrieved from a study of T cell responses to AZD1222 COVID-19 vaccine. Trimming took 3 bases from V and 8 from J; bases not matched to a gene: 18. This CDR3 is built from 17 residues. From germline, CDR1 is SGHVS and CDR2 FQNEAQ. Profiling relied on immunoSEQ multiplex PCR, and the TCRdb table lists in-frame clones only, not all of them. The table records around 63,000 clones, over 75% of them present only once. The source of this sequence is an adult in good health. The chain couples TRBV7-8 to TRBJ1-2; 7 bases are a match to TRBD1. The sequencing here drew on peripheral blood, taken on day 0 of AZD1222 vaccination. The CDR3 is CASSFYGRGMSLRGYTF. CDR3 sequence (DNA): TGTGCCAGCAGCTTTTATGGCAGGGGGATGAGTCTTCGGGGCTACACCTTC.